The source of this TCR beta chain is a study of cytomegalovirus exposure and HLA in healthy donors. General study results and limits: The study flagged about 150 TCR beta chains as cytomegalovirus-associated. An ancestry cluster, one associated with Asian ancestry, reportedly showed fewer N-insertions than the roughly 610-donor mean in a later analysis. Highest at DRB1 and lowest at HLA-C, TCR association rates differed among HLA loci in a later analysis. Accurate prediction of most subjects' HLA-A and HLA-B alleles from TCR beta sequences was reported.

Germline V gene data show CDR1 as SEHNR and CDR2 as FQNEAQ (reference sequence). V lost 4 bases and J 5 bases, leaving 17 bases between the germline ends. There are 15 residues in the CDR3. A word on this clone: Its antigen remains unidentified.

This PCR relied on a set of 60 Vbeta primers and 13 Jbeta primers. Using immunoSEQ multiplex PCR, the repertoire was profiled, and TCRdb retains in-frame clones only, with some absent. The sample yields under 200,000 clones, approximately 80% seen once. The sequence was collected from a man over 45 in good health and CMV-seropositive. The sample was PBMCs. The V and J genes are TRBV7-9 and TRBJ2-5; weak D call: TRBD1 (6 bases). In nucleotides, the CDR3 is TGTGCCAGCAGCTCTTCCAGGGGTCGGTTGGAGACCCAGTACTTC. Translation: CASSSSRGRLETQYF.